Below are 31 T cell receptor beta chains sequenced from a single sample in a study of blood T cells in healthy people across ages. With a J-beta primer mix and a sample-barcoded 5' primer, a second PCR ran about 6 to 11 cycles. TCRdb reprocessed the 5' RACE reads via MiXCR and lists one record per CDR3 protein. The data contain fewer than 800,000 distinct CDR3 sequences, approximately 21% of them singletons. Material for sequencing was blood. The source of these receptors is an older man in good health.

The chain is built from TRBV7-9 and TRBJ2-5; 9 bases are a match to TRBD1. The closer fit of TRBJ2-1 to the DNA end suggests the J call may be wrong. Germline CDR1 is SEHNR and CDR2 is FQNEAQ (reference sequence). The CDR3 extends over 15 amino acids. The CDR3 region has the DNA TGTGCCAGCAGCCCCAGACAGGGGGGCAGGAATGAGCAGTTCTTC. It yields the protein CASSPRQGGRNEQFF.

The J gene is TRBJ1-1, the V gene TRBV12-3 or TRBV12-4; D is unclear. The CDR3 covers 13 residues. V was pared by 7 bases and J by 4 bases, with 13 bases between. The CDR3 reads CASTPFDGTEAFF. The CDR3 region has the DNA TGTGCCAGCACCCCCTTTGACGGCACTGAAGCTTTCTTT.

This clonotype was recorded a few times. This chain uses TRBV4-1 with TRBJ1-3, with D tentatively TRBD1 (6 bases). Trimming cost V 2 bases and J 4 bases, with 12 bases left between them. The CDR3 spans 15 residues. Germline CDR1 MGHRA, CDR2 YSYEKL. CDR3 DNA sequence: TGCGCCAGCAGCCAACCCACAGGGTCAGGAAACACCATATATTTT. Protein product: CASSQPTGSGNTIYF.

V is TRBV6-1 and J is TRBJ2-5; D call uncertain. CDR3 size: 13 residues. V was cut by 4 bases and J by 0 bases, with 6 bases left in between. The germline CDR1 and CDR2 sequences are MNHNS and SASEGT. The CDR3: CASSGSYQETQYF. The CDR3 DNA sequence: TGTGCCAGCAGTGGGAGTTACCAAGAGACCCAGTACTTC.

The chain links TRBV7-2 to TRBJ2-5; perhaps TRBD1 as D (6 bases). Germline V gene lookup returns CDR1 SGHTA and CDR2 FQGNSA. The germline V and J ends were trimmed by 4 bases and 2 bases, with 11 bases remaining between them. CDR3 size: 14 residues. The CDR3 DNA reads as TGTGCCAGCAGCTCGTGGACAGCTCAAGAGACCCAGTACTTC. Protein product: CASSSWTAQETQYF. Together with reference TRBV7-2 and TRBJ2-5, the CDR3 gives the full variable domain: GAGVSQSPSNKVTEKGKDVELRCDPISGHTALYWYRQSLGQGLEFLIYFQGNSAPDKSGLPSDRFSAERTGGSVSTLTIQRTQQEDSAVYLCASSSWTAQETQYFGPGTRLLVL.

There are a few counts of this clonotype. The gene calls are TRBV20-1 and TRBJ2-1, with TRBD2 identical over 16 bases. Germline values: CDR1 DFQATT, CDR2 SNEGSKA (reference sequence). The length of the CDR3 is 20 residues. V gave up 4 bases and J gave up 1 base; unmatched junction bases: 13. The CDR3 spells CSAIVGTSGRASRSYNEQFF. CDR3 in DNA: TGCAGTGCTATTGTCGGGACTAGCGGGAGGGCTTCTAGGTCCTACAATGAGCAGTTCTTC.

This clonotype has at least ten counts. Germline is not matched at one junction end, which may reflect a read error. The chain combines TRBV5-1 with TRBJ2-7, with a possible D match to TRBD1 (5 bases). The CDR3 consists of 13 residues. The germline V gene has CDR1 SGHRS and CDR2 YFSETQ. CDR3 sequence reads: CASSLAGNYEQYF. The CDR3, as DNA: TGTGCCAGCAGCTTAGCAGGGAACTACGAGCAGTACTTC.

The chain joins TRBV20-1 to TRBJ2-1; D is undetermined. The J call may be mistaken, given a closer DNA end match to TRBJ2-5. Germline assignment: CDR1 DFQATT and CDR2 SNEGSKA (reference sequence). This CDR3 contains 15 residues. CDR3 loop: CSAIGPGGVSETQYF. The CDR3 nucleotides are TGCAGTGCTATAGGACCGGGTGGAGTTTCGGAGACCCAGTACTTC.

The chain employs TRBV7-2 and TRBJ2-5; 9 nucleotides line up with TRBD1. With 5 bases clipped from V and 7 bases from J, the junction kept 8 bases outside the gene matches. There are 14 residues in the CDR3. Looked up from germline, CDR1 is SGHTA and CDR2 is FQGNSA. The CDR3 DNA follows: TGTGCCAGCAGCAAAGACAGGGGGGGATCGACCCAGTACTTC. Translation: CASSKDRGGSTQYF.

This clonotype was seen a handful of times. The chain employs TRBV27 and TRBJ1-2; D may be TRBD1 (5 bases). The CDR3 runs 12 residues. Trimming cost V 7 bases and J 8 bases, with 14 bases left between them. Germline-derived CDR1 and CDR2 are MNHEY and SMNVEV (reference sequence). CDR3 region: CASKSVQGGYTF. The CDR3 region has the DNA TGTGCCAGCAAGTCGGTCCAGGGCGGCTACACCTTC.

This clonotype has just a few counts. The chain is built from TRBV25-1 and TRBJ2-7, with D possibly being TRBD1 or TRBD2 (6 bases each). Germline V gene data show CDR1 as MGHDK and CDR2 as SYGVNS. The CDR3 runs to 15 residues. The V and J ends lost 5 bases and 0 bases respectively, with 14 bases between them. The CDR3 DNA sequence: TGTGCCAGCAGTCCCGGGGGCATTAGCTCCTACGAGCAGTACTTC. The encoded protein is CASSPGGISSYEQYF.

In its sample, this clonotype was seen a few times. The chain has TRBV5-4 and TRBJ2-1; D is undetermined. V was cut by 4 bases and J by 5 bases, with 10 bases left in between. CDR1 and CDR2 from the germline V gene are SGHNT and YYREEE (reference sequence). CDR3 size: 13 residues. This CDR3 reads CASSQTRDNEQFF. CDR3 bases: TGTGCCAGCAGCCAAACACGGGACAATGAGCAGTTCTTC. Combining the CDR3 with reference TRBV5-4 and TRBJ2-1 gives the whole variable domain ETGVTQSPTHLIKTRGQQVTLRCSSQSGHNTVSWYQQALGQGPQFIFQYYREEENGRGNFPPRFSGLQFPNYSSELNVNALELDDSALYLCASSQTRDNEQFFGPGTRLTVL.

This clonotype was detected ten times or more. This rearrangement joins TRBV29-1 to TRBJ2-7; perhaps TRBD1 as D (6 bases). The V and J ends lost 7 bases and 5 bases respectively, with 15 bases between them. Germline values: CDR1 SQVTM, CDR2 ANQGSEA. The CDR3 is 12 amino acids. Here the CDR3 DNA reads TGCAGCGCCGGTGGACAGTCTCACGAGCAGTACTTC. Its translation is CSAGGQSHEQYF.

In its sample, this clonotype was seen a few times. J is TRBJ2-3 and V is TRBV20-1; 7 bases fit TRBD1. Germline CDR1 reads DFQATT; CDR2 reads SNEGSKA (reference sequence). V lost 6 bases and J lost 2; bases outside the gene matches: 11. The CDR3 runs to 15 residues. The CDR3 sequence is CSARKGAASTDTQYF. The CDR3 DNA reads TGCAGTGCCAGAAAGGGGGCGGCTTCCACAGATACGCAGTATTTT.

The chain couples TRBV4-3 to TRBJ1-3; the D is unclear. CDR3 length equals 16 residues. The germline CDR1 and CDR2 sequences are LGHNA and YSLEER. Trimming cost V 0 bases and J 1 base, with 10 bases left between them. CDR3 nucleotides: TGCGCCAGCAGCCAAGATTTTTTGGGGTCTGGAAACACCATATATTTT. It yields the protein CASSQDFLGSGNTIYF.

This clonotype turned up a few times. This sequence joins TRBV6-2 or TRBV6-3 and TRBJ2-3; 8 bases are a match to TRBD2. The CDR3 is made up of 14 amino acids. Losses at the gene ends were 6 bases for V and 5 bases for J; bases not matched to a gene: 7. Germline V gene sequence: CDR1 MNHEY, CDR2 SVGEGT. Here the CDR3 DNA reads TGTGCCAGCAGGCCCAGCGGGAGTGGAGATACGCAGTATTTT. Amino acid sequence: CASRPSGSGDTQYF.

This clonotype was detected many times. The V and J genes are TRBV18 and TRBJ1-5; tentatively, D is TRBD1 (5 bases). V lost 2 bases and J lost 7, with 12 bases in between. This CDR3 has 14 amino acids. CDR1 and CDR2 (germline): KGHSH, LQKENI. CDR3 coding DNA: TGTGCCAGCTCACCAATCGGGGGGTTGCAGCCCCAGCATTTT. This translates into CASSPIGGLQPQHF.

In its sample, this clonotype was seen a few times. V gene TRBV7-2 combines with J gene TRBJ2-2; D is unclear. From germline, CDR1 is SGHTA and CDR2 FQGNSA. The ends were cut back, 1 base at V and 2 bases at J, with 8 bases in the middle. This CDR3 contains 15 residues. The DNA of the CDR3 is TGTGCCAGCAGCTTAGACGGGCTAAACACCGGGGAGCTGTTTTTT. Its protein product is CASSLDGLNTGELFF.

Only a few counts were recorded for this clonotype. V gene TRBV20-1 combines with J gene TRBJ2-7; 10 bases are shared with TRBD1. Per the germline V gene, CDR1 is DFQATT and CDR2 is SNEGSKA (reference sequence). The CDR3 has 15 residues. The CDR3 spells CSAVPLGTGVNEQYF. CDR3 sequence (DNA): TGCAGCGCCGTCCCCCTCGGGACAGGGGTTAACGAGCAGTACTTC.

The rearrangement uses TRBV20-1 and TRBJ1-4; 11 bases match TRBD1. CDR1 is DFQATT and CDR2 is SNEGSKA in the germline V gene (reference sequence). The CDR3 covers 13 residues. Unmatched junction bases numbered 4, after V lost 6 bases and J lost 7 bases. CDR3 sequence reads: CSAPGQGAEKLFF. CDR3 nucleotides: TGCAGTGCCCCAGGACAGGGGGCTGAAAAACTGTTTTTT.

The chain combines TRBV20-1 with TRBJ2-1; 7 positions match TRBD2. CDR1 and CDR2 (germline): DFQATT, SNEGSKA (reference sequence). The CDR3 covers 14 residues. V gave up 6 bases and J gave up 3 bases; unmatched junction bases: 8. This CDR3 is CSAAGALIYNEQFF. CDR3 nucleotide sequence: TGCAGTGCCGCGGGAGCCCTCATCTACAATGAGCAGTTCTTC.

This clonotype turned up a few times. A junction end diverges from the germline sequence, so it may reflect a read error. V is TRBV5-1 and J is TRBJ2-1, with D tentatively TRBD1 or TRBD2 (5 bases each). Germline-derived CDR1 and CDR2 are SGHRS and YFSETQ. The length of the CDR3 is 15 residues. DNA of the CDR3: TGCGCCAGTAGCTTGGCCAGGGAGTCCTACAATGAGCAGTTCTTC. It is translated as CASSLARESYNEQFF.

This clonotype has more than one count but fewer than ten. CDR3 nucleotide sequence: TGTGCCAGCAGCTCCAGATTCTCTGGAAACACCATATATTTT. Translation gives CASSSRFSGNTIYF. V and J are TRBV7-2 and TRBJ1-3; D gene ambiguous. Germline assignment: CDR1 SGHTA and CDR2 FQGNSA. The ends were cut back, 4 bases at V and 0 bases at J, with 7 bases in the middle. The CDR3 sequence is 14 residues long.

This sequence joins TRBV7-9 and TRBJ2-4; no clear D. The CDR3 extends over 12 amino acids. Germline V lookup: CDR1 SEHNR, CDR2 FQNEAQ (reference sequence). V dropped 5 bases and J dropped 9 bases, with 11 bases sitting between them. DNA for the CDR3: TGTGCCAGCAGCGACGCCGGATCCATTCAGTACTTC. Its translation is CASSDAGSIQYF.

This chain uses TRBV20-1 with TRBJ2-3; TRBD2 matches at 10 bases. After removal of 0 bases from V and 5 bases from J, the junction contained 8 bases not matched to a gene. Germline assignment: CDR1 DFQATT and CDR2 SNEGSKA (reference sequence). CDR3 size: 16 residues. This CDR3 is CSARDTTPSGRDTQYF. The CDR3 coding sequence is TGCAGTGCTAGAGATACCACACCTAGCGGGAGAGATACGCAGTATTTT.

The chain recombines TRBV28 with TRBJ2-5; unclear D gene. Germline V gene sequence: CDR1 MDHEN, CDR2 SYDVKM. Trimming removed 3 bases at V and 2 bases at J, with 10 bases between. The length of the CDR3 is 14 residues. This CDR3 is CASSFEEQQETQYF. CDR3 in DNA: TGTGCCAGCAGTTTTGAGGAACAGCAAGAGACCCAGTACTTC.

There are a few counts of this clonotype. The V and J genes are TRBV12-3 or TRBV12-4 and TRBJ1-1, with 11 bases aligning to TRBD1. Trimming took 3 bases from V and 6 from J; bases not matched to a gene: 6. CDR3 length equals 15 residues. The CDR3 is CASSFTPGQGAEAFF. CDR3 DNA sequence: TGTGCCAGCAGTTTTACGCCGGGACAGGGGGCTGAAGCTTTCTTT.

The J gene is TRBJ1-2, the V gene TRBV7-2; D remains unclear. Germline loops: CDR1 SGHTA, CDR2 FQGNSA. The V and J ends lost 0 bases and 6 bases respectively, with 11 bases between them. The length of the CDR3 is 14 residues. CDR3 coding DNA: TGTGCCAGCAGCTTAGCGATGTCGGCCCATGGCTACACCTTC. The encoded protein is CASSLAMSAHGYTF.

A few counts support this clonotype. V and J are TRBV5-5 and TRBJ2-7, with 7 bases identical to TRBD1. Germline loops: CDR1 SGHKS, CDR2 YYEKEE (reference sequence). The V segment lost 4 bases and the J segment 3 bases; nucleotides outside the gene matches: 10. CDR3 size: 15 residues. The DNA for the CDR3 is TGTGCCAGCAGCCTGCCCCGGGACAGAGACTACGAGCAGTACTTC. The encoded protein is CASSLPRDRDYEQYF. Based on the CDR3 plus reference TRBV5-5 and TRBJ2-7, the full variable domain is DAGVTQSPTHLIKTRGQQVTLRCSPISGHKSVSWYQQVLGQGPQFIFQYYEKEERGRGNFPDRFSARQFPNYSSELNVNALLLGDSALYLCASSLPRDRDYEQYFGPGTRLTVT.

This clonotype was recorded a few times. V and J are TRBV5-1 and TRBJ2-7; D unresolved. CDR1 and CDR2 from the germline V gene are SGHRS and YFSETQ. This CDR3 is 12 amino acids long. Trimming cost V 1 base and J 7 bases, with 9 bases left between them. CDR3 in amino acids: CASSLPATEQYF. The CDR3 nucleotides are TGCGCCAGCAGCTTGCCCGCTACAGAGCAGTACTTC. The complete variable domain, with remaining parts taken from reference TRBV5-1 and TRBJ2-7, reads KAGVTQTPRYLIKTRGQQVTLSCSPISGHRSVSWYQQTPGQGLQFLFEYFSETQRNKGNFPGRFSGRQFSNSRSEMNVSTLELGDSALYLCASSLPATEQYFGPGTRLTVT.

This chain connects TRBV5-1 to TRBJ2-5; no clear D gene. The end of the DNA is better explained by TRBJ2-1, so the J call may be wrong. Germline CDR1 SGHRS, CDR2 YFSETQ. The CDR3 has 14 amino acids. CDR3 DNA: TGCGCCAGCAGCTTGGCGCCCGGTTTGGATGAGCAGTTCTTC. This gives the protein CASSLAPGLDEQFF.